This T cell receptor (beta chain) was captured in a study of T cell changes during pregnancy in multiple sclerosis. Profiled with immunoSEQ multiplex PCR; TCRdb holds only in-frame clones, not every one. Counted here are tens of thousands of clones, roughly 92% occurring once; the ten biggest clones make up 3% to 3.5%. The source of this sequence is a female donor in good health, enrolled as a control in a pregnancy study. The source was CD8+ T cells from peripheral blood mononuclear cells, collected in the third trimester of pregnancy.

In DNA, the CDR3 is TGTGCCAGTAGTATAGTGCCAGGGGGAGACGAGCAGTACTTC. This translates into CASSIVPGGDEQYF. The genes are TRBV19 and TRBJ2-7, with TRBD1 matching 7 bases. V was clipped by 1 base and J by 5 bases; unmatched bases: 5. The germline V gene encodes CDR1 LNHDA and CDR2 SQIVND (reference sequence). This CDR3 has 14 amino acids.